These 29 T cell receptor beta chains originate from one sample sequenced in a study of blood T cell repertoires in COVID-19. Some clones are missing from TCRdb's copy, which holds only in-frame ones; the method was immunoSEQ multiplex PCR. This table holds about 200,000 clones, around four fifths found once. The sequenced sample was peripheral blood. These receptor sequences come from a human donor with acute or convalescent COVID-19. The donor label of this sample is uncertain.

The genes are TRBV7-2 and TRBJ2-1; 14 positions match TRBD2. This CDR3 is built from 16 residues. In germline, CDR1 is SGHTA, CDR2 FQGNSA. Losses at the gene ends were 6 bases for V and 9 bases for J; bases not matched to a gene: 10. Here the CDR3 DNA reads TGTGCCAGCAGAGAACCGGGACTAGCGGGAGCCGGTGAGCAGTTCTTC. It codes for CASREPGLAGAGEQFF.

The sample holds a few counts of this clone. The chain couples TRBV28 to TRBJ1-1, with TRBD1 matching over 7 bases. Germline V gene lookup returns CDR1 MDHEN and CDR2 SYDVKM. The CDR3 is 15 residues long. Trimming took 3 bases from V and 1 from J; bases not matched to a gene: 5. The CDR3 is CASSLGGQRNTEAFF. The CDR3 DNA is TGTGCCAGCAGTTTGGGGGGACAGAGGAACACTGAAGCTTTCTTT.

The gene calls are TRBV19 and TRBJ1-6; D remains unclear. Germline CDR1 reads LNHDA; CDR2 reads SQIVND (reference sequence). V lost 3 bases, J lost 9 bases, and 15 bases lay in between. The CDR3 spans 15 residues. The CDR3 bases are TGTGCCAGTAGTATTCTGAGGGATCGCGGTTCACCCCTCCACTTT. Amino acids: CASSILRDRGSPLHF.

This chain joins TRBV18 and TRBJ2-5; TRBD1 matches 11 bases. The germline gives CDR1 KGHSH, CDR2 LQKENI. The V segment lost 4 bases and the J segment 2 bases; nucleotides outside the gene matches: 3. The CDR3 loop spans 15 amino acids. CDR3 DNA sequence: TGTGCCAGCTCACGGGGACAGGGGGTACAAGAGACCCAGTACTTC. Protein sequence: CASSRGQGVQETQYF.

This clone appeared many times. The chain links TRBV7-9 to TRBJ1-4, with D possibly matching TRBD1 (6 bases). This CDR3 is 13 amino acids long. Germline V gene sequence: CDR1 SEHNR, CDR2 FQNEAQ (reference sequence). The germline V and J ends were trimmed by 4 bases and 3 bases, with 6 bases remaining between them. The CDR3 sequence: CASSWTANEKLFF. Written as DNA, the CDR3 is TGTGCCAGCAGCTGGACAGCTAATGAAAAACTGTTTTTT.

The gene calls are TRBV9 and TRBJ2-3; no clear D. This CDR3 contains 13 residues. Germline loops: CDR1 SGDLS, CDR2 YYNGEE. The V and J ends lost 4 bases and 0 bases respectively, with 6 bases between them. The CDR3 DNA follows: TGTGCCAGCAGCATATATAGCACAGATACGCAGTATTTT. Translating gives CASSIYSTDTQYF.

CDR3 in amino acids: CASSLYETGELFF. CDR3 sequence (DNA): TGTGCCAGCAGTCTATACGAGACCGGGGAGCTGTTTTTT. This chain connects TRBV6-5 to TRBJ2-2; unclear D gene. Germline V gene data show CDR1 as MNHEY and CDR2 as SVGAGI. Trimming shortened V by 5 bases and J by 5 bases, and 9 bases separated the two germline ends. CDR3 length: 13 residues.

The chain uses TRBV30 and TRBJ2-5; TRBD2 might be the D (6 bases). The CDR3 is 15 residues long. The V end lost 0 bases, the J end lost 1 base, and 12 bases lay between the germline ends. Germline assignment: CDR1 GTSNPN and CDR2 SVGIG (reference sequence). The CDR3 DNA follows: TGTGCCTGGAGTGTATCCGGGGGACTCCAAGAGACCCAGTACTTC. It codes for CAWSVSGGLQETQYF.

The chain links TRBV7-3 to TRBJ1-1; unclear D gene. CDR3 length: 13 residues. Germline lookup yields CDR1 SGHTA and CDR2 FQGTGA. Trimming left V 2 bases short and J 1 base short, with 5 bases between. CDR3 nucleotide sequence: TGTGCCAGCAGCTTACAGAAGAACACTGAAGCTTTCTTT. This translates into CASSLQKNTEAFF.

The chain has TRBV19 and TRBJ1-5; 9 bases are a match to TRBD1. Germline CDR1 is LNHDA and CDR2 is SQIVND (reference sequence). J lost 7 bases, V lost 3 bases, and 10 bases had no gene match. This CDR3 comprises 16 residues. CDR3 coding DNA: TGTGCCAGTAGTATCGGACAGGGGCTAGCCTTACAGCCCCAGCATTTT. Its translation is CASSIGQGLALQPQHF.

The chain has TRBV30 and TRBJ1-6; TRBD1 is a possible D gene (5 bases). V shed 2 bases and J shed 4 bases, with 12 bases lying between them. The germline gives CDR1 GTSNPN, CDR2 SVGIG (reference sequence). This CDR3 is built from 15 residues. The CDR3 DNA reads as TGTGCCTGGAGTAAGGGGACTCCATATAATTCACCCCTCCACTTT. As protein: CAWSKGTPYNSPLHF.

This clone was found once. The chain combines TRBV28 with TRBJ2-5; a weak D match, TRBD1 (6 bases). CDR3 length: 15 residues. Germline V gene lookup returns CDR1 MDHEN and CDR2 SYDVKM. The ends were cut back, 2 bases at V and 2 bases at J, with 12 bases in the middle. The CDR3 DNA is TGTGCCAGCAGTTTAGACCCTGGACAGCAAGAGACCCAGTACTTC. Its protein is CASSLDPGQQETQYF.

The chain's CDR3 is CASSERTGGNYGYTF. CDR3 DNA: TGTGCCAGCAGTGAACGGACAGGGGGGAACTATGGCTACACCTTC. The chain couples TRBV6-4 to TRBJ1-2, with 10 bases matching TRBD1. Germline loops: CDR1 MRHNA, CDR2 SNTAGT. Germline trimming cut 3 bases from V and 2 bases from J; bases unmatched to any gene: 3. The CDR3 is made up of 15 amino acids.

This clone has only a few counts. The V and J genes are TRBV19 and TRBJ2-2; D possibly corresponds to TRBD1 (6 bases). There are 15 residues in the CDR3. V was trimmed by 10 bases and J by 0 bases, leaving 15 bases between them. Germline assignment: CDR1 LNHDA and CDR2 SQIVND (reference sequence). DNA of the CDR3: TGTGCCATCTCCAAGGGACAAACGAACACCGGGGAGCTGTTTTTT. Translated, it gives CAISKGQTNTGELFF.

The rearrangement joins TRBV6-6 to TRBJ2-7, with D perhaps TRBD1 (6 bases). This CDR3 region has 11 residues. CDR1 and CDR2 from the germline V gene are MNHNY and SVGAGI (reference sequence). Between the trimmed V and J ends, which lost 5 bases and 6 bases, there was a span of 8 bases. CDR3 loop: CASSVGGEQYF. For the CDR3, the DNA is TGTGCCAGCAGTGTAGGGGGCGAGCAGTACTTC.

For this clone: Germline and junction disagree at one end, which may indicate a read error. The chain employs TRBV5-1 and TRBJ1-5; weak D call: TRBD1 (6 bases). The CDR3 length is 14 residues. CDR1 and CDR2 from the germline V gene are SGHRS and YFSETQ. In DNA form, the CDR3 reads TGCGCCCGCAGCCAAGGGGGGGGGAATCAGCCCCAGCATTTT. Amino acids: CARSQGGGNQPQHF. Variable domain in full (rest from reference TRBV5-1 and TRBJ1-5): KAGVTQTPRYLIKTRGQQVTLSCSPISGHRSVSWYQQTPGQGLQFLFEYFSETQRNKGNFPGRFSGRQFSNSRSEMNVSTLELGDSALYLCARSQGGGNQPQHFGDGTRLSIL.

The chain couples TRBV14 to TRBJ2-2; TRBD1 is a possible D gene (6 bases). Trimming left V 4 bases short and J 4 bases short, with 19 bases between. CDR3 size: 17 residues. Germline CDR1 and CDR2: SGHDN and FVKESK. The CDR3 is CASSRLGQGRGTGELFF. CDR3 coding DNA: TGTGCCAGCAGCCGCCTCGGGCAGGGGCGTGGCACCGGGGAGCTGTTTTTT.

This clone was observed a single time. The V and J genes are TRBV9 and TRBJ2-5; 10 bases fit TRBD1. CDR1 is SGDLS, CDR2 YYNGEE, per germline. The V and J ends lost 4 bases and 0 bases, in that order; junction bases with no gene match: 6. The CDR3 has 16 residues. The CDR3 bases are TGTGCCAGCAGCCCACCGGGACAGGGGTACCAAGAGACCCAGTACTTC. Its translation: CASSPPGQGYQETQYF.

This clone was seen more than once but under ten times. The J gene is TRBJ1-2, the V gene TRBV7-9, with a possible D match to TRBD1 (5 bases). Trimming removed 3 bases at V and 5 bases at J, with 13 bases between. This CDR3 comprises 14 residues. Germline V gene lookup returns CDR1 SEHNR and CDR2 FQNEAQ (reference sequence). The CDR3 nucleotides are TGTGCCAGCAGCTTGGACAAGAAGCTATATGGCTACACCTTC. This encodes CASSLDKKLYGYTF. Together with reference TRBV7-9 and TRBJ1-2, the CDR3 gives the full variable domain: DTGVSQNPRHKITKRGQNVTFRCDPISEHNRLYWYRQTLGQGPEFLTYFQNEAQLEKSRLLSDRFSAERPKGSFSTLEIQRTEQGDSAMYLCASSLDKKLYGYTFGSGTRLTVV.

The chain recombines TRBV7-3 with TRBJ2-1, with D perhaps matching TRBD2 (6 bases). CDR3 size: 15 residues. The V gene lost 2 bases and the J gene lost 4 bases, with 12 bases spanning the gap. CDR1 is SGHTA, CDR2 FQGTGA, per germline. CDR3 protein: CASSLSSGSYNEQFF. The CDR3 bases are TGTGCCAGCAGCTTATCGTCCGGGAGTTACAATGAGCAGTTCTTC.

This clone was detected only once. Sequence at one end of the junction differs from germline and may be a read error. The V and J genes are TRBV6-2 or TRBV6-3 and TRBJ1-5, with TRBD1 as a possible D gene (5 bases). Germline V gene sequence: CDR1 MNHEY, CDR2 SVGEGT. The length of the CDR3 is 17 residues. The CDR3 region is CTSSRITTGRSNQPQHF. The CDR3 DNA sequence: TGTACCAGCAGCCGAATCACAACAGGTAGGAGCAATCAGCCCCAGCATTTT.

This sequence joins TRBV7-9 and TRBJ1-3; no definite D call. Looked up from germline, CDR1 is SEHNR and CDR2 is FQNEAQ (reference sequence). This CDR3 has 12 amino acids. Between the trimmed V and J ends, which lost 4 bases and 4 bases, there was a span of 5 bases. In DNA, the CDR3 is TGTGCCAGCAGCTCGCAGGGAAACACCATATATTTT. Protein: CASSSQGNTIYF. The entire variable domain, with the rest obtained from reference TRBV7-9 and TRBJ1-3, is as follows: DTGVSQNPRHKITKRGQNVTFRCDPISEHNRLYWYRQTLGQGPEFLTYFQNEAQLEKSRLLSDRFSAERPKGSFSTLEIQRTEQGDSAMYLCASSSQGNTIYFGEGSWLTVV.

Details on this clone: The junction and the germline gene differ at one end; a read error may be behind it. DNA of the CDR3: TGTGCCAGCAGTCTTCGGACAGGCCGCATGGAGCGGTACTTC. Protein product: CASSLRTGRMERYF. The chain joins TRBV28 to TRBJ2-7; 7 nucleotides match TRBD1. The CDR3 runs 14 residues. Germline V gives CDR1 MDHEN, CDR2 SYDVKM.

The chain is built from TRBV14 and TRBJ2-3; possibly TRBD2 for D (6 bases). CDR3 length equals 18 residues. Germline CDR1 is SGHDN and CDR2 is FVKESK. The V and J ends lost 0 bases and 1 base respectively, with 17 bases between them. This chain's CDR3 is CASSQDRGLEGGTDTQYF. In DNA, the CDR3 is TGTGCCAGCAGCCAAGATAGGGGACTCGAGGGCGGCACAGATACGCAGTATTTT.

This sequence joins TRBV11-3 and TRBJ1-2; D perhaps matches TRBD1 (6 bases). Trimming took 10 bases from V and 2 from J, leaving 17 bases between them. Germline CDR1 and CDR2: SGHNT and YENEEA. This CDR3 has 14 amino acids. The CDR3 here is CATRLGTCNYGYTF. The DNA for the CDR3 is TGTGCCACCCGCTTGGGGACATGCAACTATGGCTACACCTTC.

This clone showed up just a few times. The V call is TRBV4-1, the J call TRBJ2-2, with 8 bases that match TRBD1. With V trimmed by 4 bases and J by 0 bases, 4 bases remained unmatched. Germline V gives CDR1 MGHRA, CDR2 YSYEKL. The CDR3 has 16 residues. CDR3 DNA: TGCGCCAGCAGCCTGGGGACAGGTCCGAACACCGGGGAGCTGTTTTTT. Protein: CASSLGTGPNTGELFF.

The chain is built from TRBV5-4 and TRBJ1-3; 7 bases fit TRBD1. V was clipped by 3 bases and J by 3 bases; unmatched bases: 9. Per germline, CDR1 SGHNT and CDR2 YYREEE (reference sequence). The CDR3 covers 16 residues. The CDR3 DNA sequence: TGTGCCAGCAGCTCCGAGAGGACAGGTCTTGGAAACACCATATATTTT. Translating it yields CASSSERTGLGNTIYF.

This clone was recorded only once. The rearrangement uses TRBV6-5 and TRBJ1-5; weak D call: TRBD1 (5 bases). V gave up 9 bases and J gave up 6 bases, with 15 bases separating them. This CDR3 is 13 amino acids long. Germline V CDR1 and CDR2: MNHEY, SVGAGI. In DNA form, the CDR3 reads TGTGCCAGTGCGGGGCAGGGCAGTCAGCCCCAGCATTTT. It translates to CASAGQGSQPQHF.

The chain links TRBV5-1 to TRBJ1-4, with D uncertain. The germline V gene has CDR1 SGHRS and CDR2 YFSETQ. This CDR3 has 14 residues. V lost 5 bases and J lost 8, with 16 bases in between. The CDR3 loop is CASSPDGGTEKLFF. The CDR3 DNA follows: TGCGCCAGCAGTCCGGACGGAGGAACCGAAAAACTGTTTTTT.